This T cell receptor (beta chain) originates from a study of blood T cell repertoires in COVID-19. CDR1 is ENHRY, CDR2 SYGVKD, per germline. V lost 3 bases, J lost 1 base, and 9 bases lay in between. This CDR3 comprises 14 residues. The cohort comprised adults aged roughly 18 to 95 years residing in around 25 US areas. Libraries were prepared by immunoSEQ multiplex PCR; TCRdb keeps only in-frame clonotypes and omits some of them. The profile covers about 220,000 clones, with about 79% appearing a single time and more than 3% taken by the ten largest. The chain has TRBV10-3 and TRBJ1-1; the D is unclear. The receptor's source is a woman aged 55-75 years who had recovered from COVID-19. Sequenced material: PBMCs or T cells enriched from blood (not recorded which). CDR3 residues: CAISDLRQNTEAFF. As DNA, the CDR3 is TGTGCCATCAGTGATTTGAGACAGAACACTGAAGCTTTCTTT.